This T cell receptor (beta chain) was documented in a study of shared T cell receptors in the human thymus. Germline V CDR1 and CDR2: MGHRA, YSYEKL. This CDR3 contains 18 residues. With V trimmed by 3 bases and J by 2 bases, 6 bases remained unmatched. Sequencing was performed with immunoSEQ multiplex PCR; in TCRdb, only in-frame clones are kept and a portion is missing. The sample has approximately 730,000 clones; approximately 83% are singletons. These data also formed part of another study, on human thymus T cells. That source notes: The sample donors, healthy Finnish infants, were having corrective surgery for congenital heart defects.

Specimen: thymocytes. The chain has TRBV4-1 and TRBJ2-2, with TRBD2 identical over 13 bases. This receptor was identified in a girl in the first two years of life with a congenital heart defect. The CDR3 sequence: CASSHKGLAGTNTGELFF. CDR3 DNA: TGCGCCAGCAGCCATAAGGGACTAGCGGGGACAAACACCGGGGAGCTGTTTTTT.